The present TCR beta chain was sequenced within a study of T cells in Graves' hyperthyroidism and ophthalmopathy. Study-level findings and limits: Ophthalmopathy could be told apart from stable hyperthyroidism with a 13 V-J model. Blood samples included most of the expanded thyroid clonotypes exceeding 0.001.

This clonotype was recorded many times. Its antigen remains unknown. The CDR3 has 14 residues. The germline V gene has CDR1 LNHDA and CDR2 SQIVND (reference sequence). V was trimmed by 0 bases and J by 0 bases, leaving 3 bases between them. Across 18 months, stable Graves' hyperthyroidism was marked by no progression to ophthalmopathy. Patients aged 18 to 65 had newly diagnosed hyperthyroidism lasting under 2 months. Using RNA transcripts as the source, TCR beta CDR3 regions were amplified. Using the HTBI primer set, a first-round RT-PCR was run on the TCR CDR3. TCRdb passed the multiplex PCR reads through MiXCR, listing each CDR3 protein once. Of hundreds of thousands of distinct CDR3 sequences listed, 35% to 45% are singletons.

The source of this sequence is a man aged 18 to 30 with Graves' hyperthyroidism. V gene TRBV19 combines with J gene TRBJ1-5; D is ambiguous. Material: blood. Written as DNA, the CDR3 is TGTGCCAGTAGTATAGACTATAGCAATCAGCCCCAGCATTTT. This translates into CASSIDYSNQPQHF.